This T cell receptor (beta chain) comes out of a study of T cells in Graves' hyperthyroidism and ophthalmopathy (dated by TCRdb to between 2018 and 2020). With respect to the entire study: Peripheral blood was sampled at the time of initial diagnosis, prior to any treatment. To identify distinguishing TCR V-J signatures, a discovery cohort of 100 patients was used, comprising 43 with Graves' ophthalmopathy and around 57 with stable Graves' hyperthyroidism. Whether ophthalmopathy could be predicted prospectively was tested in an independent validation cohort made up of approximately 19 hyperthyroidism patients plus 17 patients who later progressed to ophthalmopathy. The 100 discovery patients were divided at random into training and test sets in a 7:3 ratio. The study also compared thyroid tissue and blood T-cell repertoires from about six Graves' hyperthyroidism patients. After sampling, hyperthyroidism patients received methimazole starting at 30 mg daily, and ophthalmopathy patients received high-dose intravenous methylprednisolone. According to the paper, TCR Vbeta CDR3 sequencing was carried out on roughly 130 peripheral blood samples, which came from 40 to 45 ophthalmopathy, roughly 75 hyperthyroidism and roughly 17 progressor patients.

Summary of the overall study and its limitations: Sample size was not statistically predetermined, and blinding of investigators to group allocation was not performed. During validation, the model predicted progression to ophthalmopathy a median of roughly six months ahead of onset, with approximately 71% sensitivity and almost 75% specificity. In cross-validation, a model built on a 13 V-J signature told ophthalmopathy apart from stable hyperthyroidism with approximately 91% sensitivity and about 81% specificity, and in testing the same model reached 80%/75%. Blood samples also contained most of the expanded thyroid clonotypes (frequency above 0.001), which suggests that blood repertoires may reflect thyroid immune responses.

In the ophthalmopathy patients, disease was moderately to severely active, with a Clinical Activity Score of 3 or more, a NOSPECS grade of 4 or more, and a duration of less than 3 months. The study excluded patients with uncontrolled infections, other autoimmune diseases, pregnancy or lactation. Diagnoses were established on the basis of clinical symptoms, serum thyroxine and TRAb, thyroid ultrasound, and orbital computed tomography. PBMCs were isolated from 10 ml of fresh peripheral blood by Ficoll-Paque density gradient centrifugation. Trizol reagent was used to extract total RNA, and RNA quality was then checked on an Agilent 2100 Bioanalyzer. This clonotype was detected many times. The antigen it binds to is not known. No much larger clonotype is one base removed from it; base qualities were not supplied. Amplification of TCR beta CDR3 regions was carried out from RNA transcripts. The first round of RT-PCR for the TCR CDR3 was performed with the HTBI primer set and the Qiagen OneStep RT-PCR kit. The libraries were constructed in a second round of multiplex PCR and then size-selected and purified. Paired-end sequencing of the libraries was performed with 100 bp reads on an Illumina HiSeq2000. The authors' pipeline ran thus. SOAPnuke was used to process the raw data, with reads discarded if the reads contained adapters or uncalled bases, had a mean Phred below 15, or lacked an exact constant-primer or identifier match. High-quality paired reads were merged with COPE v1.2.5, and unique nucleotide sequences were defined as clonotypes. Clonotypes were aligned to IMGT TRBV, TRBD and TRBJ reference segments using MiTCR v1.1. The analysis was restricted to V-J combinations with a frequency above 0.0001, which together covered 98% to 99.2% of the repertoires. A TCS score was defined as the ratio of F50 (clonal expansion) to E x V (chaos), with BLOSUM62-based TCRdist applied between CDR3 peptides within each V-J. Welch's t-statistics and random forest reduced around 520 V-J features to 13, which were used in a naive Bayes classifier (R e1071). TCRdb ran its own pipeline on the public reads, namely fastp trimming at Q25 and MiXCR clone calling, and kept in-frame beta chains. Every CDR3 protein is listed once, alongside the most common genes and DNA of its rows. V and J calls and clone size were set by TCRdb, not the authors. The sample includes about 300,000 distinct CDR3 sequences, with roughly 19% observed a single time. The leading ten clones occupy about 40% of the sample.

Material for sequencing was blood. The clonotype originates from a man between 50 and 59 years old with Graves' ophthalmopathy.

Read as DNA, the sequence is TGTGCCTGGAGCACAGGGGGGGGGGAGACCCAGTACTTC. The translation is CAWSTGGGETQYF. The chain employs TRBV30 and TRBJ2-5, and the D gene may be TRBD1, 8 bases matching. The V and J ends are trimmed by 3 bases and 5 bases, leaving 13 bases between them. The germline V gene (reference sequence) supplies CDR1 GTSNPN and CDR2 SVGIG. The CDR3 sequence holds 13 residues, the cysteine and phenylalanine included. The only DNA kept is the CDR3, 39 bases in frame from the first base. The reference TRBV30 and TRBJ2-5 proteins fill in what lies around the CDR3, so the full variable domain reads SQTIHQWPATLVQPVGSPLSLECTVEGTSNPNLYWYRQAAGRGLQLLFYSVGIGQISSEVPQNLSASRPQDRQFILSSKKLLLSDSGFYLCAWSTGGGETQYFGPGTRLLVL.